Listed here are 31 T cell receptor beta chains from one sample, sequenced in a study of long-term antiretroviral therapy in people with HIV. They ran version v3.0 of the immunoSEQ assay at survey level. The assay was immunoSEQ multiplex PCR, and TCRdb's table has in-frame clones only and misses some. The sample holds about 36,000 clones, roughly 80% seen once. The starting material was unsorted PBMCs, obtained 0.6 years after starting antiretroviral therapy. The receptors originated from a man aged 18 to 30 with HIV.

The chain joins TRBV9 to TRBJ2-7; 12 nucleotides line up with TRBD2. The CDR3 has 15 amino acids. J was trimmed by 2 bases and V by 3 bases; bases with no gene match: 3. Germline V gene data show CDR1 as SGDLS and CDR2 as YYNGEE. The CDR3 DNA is TGTGCCAGCAGCGACGGGACTAGCGGGCCCTACGAGCAGTACTTC. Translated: CASSDGTSGPYEQYF.

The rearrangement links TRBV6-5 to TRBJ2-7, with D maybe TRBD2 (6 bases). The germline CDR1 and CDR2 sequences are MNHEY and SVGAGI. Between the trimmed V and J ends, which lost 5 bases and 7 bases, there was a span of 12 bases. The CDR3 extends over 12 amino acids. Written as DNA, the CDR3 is TGTGCCAGCAGTGATGGGACTGAGGAGCAGTACTTC. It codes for CASSDGTEEQYF.

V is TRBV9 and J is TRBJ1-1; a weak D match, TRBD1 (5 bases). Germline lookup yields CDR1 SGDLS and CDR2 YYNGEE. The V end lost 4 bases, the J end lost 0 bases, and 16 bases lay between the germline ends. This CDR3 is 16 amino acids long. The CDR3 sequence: CASSRGTTVVNTEAFF. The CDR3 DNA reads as TGTGCCAGCAGCCGAGGGACTACTGTGGTGAACACTGAAGCTTTCTTT.

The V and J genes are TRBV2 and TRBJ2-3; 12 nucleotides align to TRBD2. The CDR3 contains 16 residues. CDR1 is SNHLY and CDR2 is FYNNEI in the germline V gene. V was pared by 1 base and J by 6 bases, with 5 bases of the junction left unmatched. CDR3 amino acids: CASSEVRLAGADTQYF. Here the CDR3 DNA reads TGTGCCAGCAGTGAAGTGCGACTAGCGGGGGCGGATACGCAGTATTTT.

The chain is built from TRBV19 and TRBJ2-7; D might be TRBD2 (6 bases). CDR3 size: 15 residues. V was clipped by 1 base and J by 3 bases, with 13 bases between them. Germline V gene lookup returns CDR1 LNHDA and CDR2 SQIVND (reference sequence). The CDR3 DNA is TGTGCCAGTAGTATAGGAGCGGGTATTATCTACGAGCAGTACTTC. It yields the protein CASSIGAGIIYEQYF.

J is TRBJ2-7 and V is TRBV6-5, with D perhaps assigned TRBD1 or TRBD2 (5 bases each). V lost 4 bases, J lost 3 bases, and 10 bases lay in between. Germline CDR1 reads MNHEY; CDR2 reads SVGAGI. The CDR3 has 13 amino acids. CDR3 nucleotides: TGTGCCAGCAGTTCTGTGGGGGTCTACGAGCAGTACTTC. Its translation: CASSSVGVYEQYF.

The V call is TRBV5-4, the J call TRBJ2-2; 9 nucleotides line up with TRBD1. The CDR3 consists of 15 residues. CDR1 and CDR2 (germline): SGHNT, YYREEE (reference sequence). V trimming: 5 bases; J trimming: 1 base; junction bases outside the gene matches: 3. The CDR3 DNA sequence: TGTGCCAGCAGACGGGACAGGGTGAACACCGGGGAGCTGTTTTTT. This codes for CASRRDRVNTGELFF.

CDR3 sequence reads: CASSYRGEGQFF. CDR3 DNA sequence: TGTGCCAGCAGCTATCGGGGGGAGGGTCAGTTCTTC. The chain couples TRBV28 to TRBJ2-1; 7 nucleotides agree with TRBD2. The CDR3 has 12 amino acids. With 6 bases clipped from V and 13 bases from J, the junction kept 9 bases outside the gene matches. Per germline, CDR1 MDHEN and CDR2 SYDVKM. The whole variable domain, remainder taken from reference TRBV28 and TRBJ2-1, is DVKVTQSSRYLVKRTGEKVFLECVQDMDHENMFWYRQDPGLGLRLIYFSYDVKMKEKGDIPEGYSVSREKKERFSLILESASTNQTSMYLCASSYRGEGQFFGPGTRLTVL.

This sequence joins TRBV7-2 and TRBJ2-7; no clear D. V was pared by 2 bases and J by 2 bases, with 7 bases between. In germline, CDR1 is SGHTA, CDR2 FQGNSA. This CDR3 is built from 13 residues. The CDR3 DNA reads TGTGCCAGCAGCTTATCTCGTCCCTACGAGCAGTACTTC. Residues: CASSLSRPYEQYF.

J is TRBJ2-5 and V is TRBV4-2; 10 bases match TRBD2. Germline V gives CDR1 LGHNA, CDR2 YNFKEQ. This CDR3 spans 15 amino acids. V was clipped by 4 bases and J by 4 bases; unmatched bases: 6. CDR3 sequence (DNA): TGTGCCAGCAGCCGAGGGACTAGCGCGGGAGAGACCCAGTACTTC. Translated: CASSRGTSAGETQYF.

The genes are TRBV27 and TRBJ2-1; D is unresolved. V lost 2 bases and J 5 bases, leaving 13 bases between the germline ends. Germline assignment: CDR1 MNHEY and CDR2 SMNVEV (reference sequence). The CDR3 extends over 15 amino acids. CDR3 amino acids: CASSLSWGIDNEQFF. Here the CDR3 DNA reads TGTGCCAGCAGTTTAAGCTGGGGTATCGACAATGAGCAGTTCTTC.

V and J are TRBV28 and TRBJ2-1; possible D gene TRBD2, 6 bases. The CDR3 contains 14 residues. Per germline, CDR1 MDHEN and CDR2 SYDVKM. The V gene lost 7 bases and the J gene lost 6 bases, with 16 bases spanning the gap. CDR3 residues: CASTRDSVVNEQFF. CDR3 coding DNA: TGTGCCAGCACTCGGGACTCCGTGGTCAATGAGCAGTTCTTC.

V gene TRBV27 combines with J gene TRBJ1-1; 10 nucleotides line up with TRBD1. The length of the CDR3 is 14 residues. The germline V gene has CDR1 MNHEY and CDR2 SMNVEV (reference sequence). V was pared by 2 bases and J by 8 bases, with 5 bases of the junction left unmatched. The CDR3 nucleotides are TGTGCCAGCAGTTTAAGGGGGACAGGGGCCGAAGCTTTCTTT. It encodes CASSLRGTGAEAFF.

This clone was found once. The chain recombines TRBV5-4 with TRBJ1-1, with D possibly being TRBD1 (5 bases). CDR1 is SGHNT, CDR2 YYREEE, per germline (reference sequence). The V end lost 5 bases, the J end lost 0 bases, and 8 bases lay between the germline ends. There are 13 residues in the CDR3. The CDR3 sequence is CASRAGLNTEAFF. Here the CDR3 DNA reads TGTGCCAGCAGAGCAGGGTTGAACACTGAAGCTTTCTTT.

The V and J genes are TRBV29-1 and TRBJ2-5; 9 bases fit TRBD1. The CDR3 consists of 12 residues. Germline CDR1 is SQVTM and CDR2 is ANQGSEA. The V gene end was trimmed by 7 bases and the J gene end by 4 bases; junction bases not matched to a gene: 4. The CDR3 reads CSAGDRVETQYF. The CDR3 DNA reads TGCAGCGCCGGGGACAGGGTAGAGACCCAGTACTTC.

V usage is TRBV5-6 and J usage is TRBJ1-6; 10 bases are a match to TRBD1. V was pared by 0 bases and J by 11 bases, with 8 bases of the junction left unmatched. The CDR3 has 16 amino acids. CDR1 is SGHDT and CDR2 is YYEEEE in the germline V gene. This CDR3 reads CASSLEGQGSWTPLHF. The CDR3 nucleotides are TGTGCCAGCAGCTTGGAGGGACAGGGGAGTTGGACACCCCTCCACTTT.

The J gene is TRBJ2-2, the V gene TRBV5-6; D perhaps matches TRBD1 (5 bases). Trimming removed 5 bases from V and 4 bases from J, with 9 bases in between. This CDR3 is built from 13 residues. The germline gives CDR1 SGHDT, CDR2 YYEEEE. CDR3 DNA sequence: TGTGCCAGCAGGTCAGGGTTCACCGGGGAGCTGTTTTTT. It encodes CASRSGFTGELFF. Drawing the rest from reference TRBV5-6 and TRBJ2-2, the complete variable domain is DAGVTQSPTHLIKTRGQQVTLRCSPKSGHDTVSWYQQALGQGPQFIFQYYEEEERQRGNFPDRFSGHQFPNYSSELNVNALLLGDSALYLCASRSGFTGELFFGEGSRLTVL.

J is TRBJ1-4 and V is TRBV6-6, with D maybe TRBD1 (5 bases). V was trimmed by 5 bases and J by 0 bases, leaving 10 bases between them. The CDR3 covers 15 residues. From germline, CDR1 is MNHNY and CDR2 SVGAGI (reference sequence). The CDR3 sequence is CASSTGGATNEKLFF. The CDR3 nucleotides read TGTGCCAGCAGTACCGGGGGGGCAACTAATGAAAAACTGTTTTTT.

The CDR3 loop reads CASSKRAREPREQYF. The CDR3 DNA sequence: TGTGCCAGCAGCAAAAGGGCGCGGGAGCCGCGCGAGCAGTACTTC. The chain has TRBV21-1 and TRBJ2-7; the table calls TRBD2, which could not be checked here. TRBV21-1 is listed as a pseudogene. The CDR3 covers 15 residues.

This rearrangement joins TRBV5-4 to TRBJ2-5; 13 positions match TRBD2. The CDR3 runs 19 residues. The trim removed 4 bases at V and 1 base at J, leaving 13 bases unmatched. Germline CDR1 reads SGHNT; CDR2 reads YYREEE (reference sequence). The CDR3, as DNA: TGTGCCAGCAGCGGGCGGACTAGCGGGAGTGGGGGGGGCCAAGAGACCCAGTACTTC. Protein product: CASSGRTSGSGGGQETQYF. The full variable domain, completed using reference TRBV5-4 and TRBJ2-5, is ETGVTQSPTHLIKTRGQQVTLRCSSQSGHNTVSWYQQALGQGPQFIFQYYREEENGRGNFPPRFSGLQFPNYSSELNVNALELDDSALYLCASSGRTSGSGGGQETQYFGPGTRLLVL.

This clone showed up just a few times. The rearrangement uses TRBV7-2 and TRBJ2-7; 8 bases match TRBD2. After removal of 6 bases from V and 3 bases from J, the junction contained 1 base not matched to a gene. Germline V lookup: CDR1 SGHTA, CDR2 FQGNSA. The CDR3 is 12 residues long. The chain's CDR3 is CASSGTSYEQYF. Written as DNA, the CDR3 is TGTGCCAGCAGTGGGACTAGCTACGAGCAGTACTTC.

CDR3 DNA: TGTGCCACCAGCAGAGAGTTGAGGACAGGGGGCTTTATTGGTGGCTACACCTTC. Its translation is CATSRELRTGGFIGGYTF. The V and J genes are TRBV15 and TRBJ1-2; 11 bases map to TRBD1. The CDR3 length is 18 residues. Germline CDR1 LNHNV, CDR2 YYDKDF (reference sequence). After removal of 0 bases from V and 7 bases from J, the junction contained 13 bases not matched to a gene.

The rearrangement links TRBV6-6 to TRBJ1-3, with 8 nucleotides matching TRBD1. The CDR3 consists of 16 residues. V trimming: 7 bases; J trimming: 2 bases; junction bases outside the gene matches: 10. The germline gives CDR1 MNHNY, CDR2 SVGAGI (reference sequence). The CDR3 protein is CASIRTGFGTGNTIYF. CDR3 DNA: TGTGCCAGCATTCGGACAGGGTTCGGAACTGGAAACACCATATATTTT.

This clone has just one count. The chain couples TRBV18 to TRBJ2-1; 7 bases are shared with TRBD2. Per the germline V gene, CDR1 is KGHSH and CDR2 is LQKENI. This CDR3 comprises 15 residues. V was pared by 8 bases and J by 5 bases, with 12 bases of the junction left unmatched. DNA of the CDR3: TGTGCCAGCCACGGCCAGCGGGGAAAGGACAATGAGCAGTTCTTC. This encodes CASHGQRGKDNEQFF.

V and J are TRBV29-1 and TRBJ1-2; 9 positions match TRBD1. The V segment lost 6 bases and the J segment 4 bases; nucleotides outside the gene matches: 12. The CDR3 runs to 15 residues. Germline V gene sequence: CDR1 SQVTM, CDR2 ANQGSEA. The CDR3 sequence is CSVPPDRGGSYGYTF. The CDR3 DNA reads TGCAGCGTCCCTCCGGACAGGGGAGGAAGCTATGGCTACACCTTC.

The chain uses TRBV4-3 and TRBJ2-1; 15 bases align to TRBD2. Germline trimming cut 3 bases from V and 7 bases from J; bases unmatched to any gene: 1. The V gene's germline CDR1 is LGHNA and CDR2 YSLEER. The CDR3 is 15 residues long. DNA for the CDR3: TGCGCCAGCAGCCACGGACTAGCGGGGGGGAATGAGCAGTTCTTC. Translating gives CASSHGLAGGNEQFF.

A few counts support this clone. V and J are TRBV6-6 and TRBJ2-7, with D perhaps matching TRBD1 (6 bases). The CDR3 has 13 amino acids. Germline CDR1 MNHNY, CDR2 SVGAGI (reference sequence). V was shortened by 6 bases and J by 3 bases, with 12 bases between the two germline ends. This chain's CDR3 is CASRRGQDYEQYF. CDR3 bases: TGTGCCAGCAGACGGGGACAAGACTACGAGCAGTACTTC.

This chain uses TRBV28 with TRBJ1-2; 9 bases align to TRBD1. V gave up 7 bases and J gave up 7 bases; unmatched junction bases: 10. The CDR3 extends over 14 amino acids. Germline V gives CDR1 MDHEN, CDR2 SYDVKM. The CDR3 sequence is CASTRTGVVGGYTF. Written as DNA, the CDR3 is TGTGCCAGCACCAGGACAGGGGTTGTTGGTGGCTACACCTTC.

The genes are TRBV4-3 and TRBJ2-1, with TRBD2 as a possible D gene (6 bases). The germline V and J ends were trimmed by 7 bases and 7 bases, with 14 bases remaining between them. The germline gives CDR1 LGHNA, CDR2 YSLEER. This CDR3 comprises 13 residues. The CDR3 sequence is CASKLAETNEQFF. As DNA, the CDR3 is TGCGCCAGCAAACTAGCAGAGACGAATGAGCAGTTCTTC.

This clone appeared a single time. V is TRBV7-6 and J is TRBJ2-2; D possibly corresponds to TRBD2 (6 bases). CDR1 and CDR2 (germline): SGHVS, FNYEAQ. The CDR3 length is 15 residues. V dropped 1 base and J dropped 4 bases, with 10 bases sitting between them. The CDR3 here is CASSLGVGGTGELFF. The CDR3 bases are TGTGCCAGCAGCTTAGGTGTGGGGGGCACCGGGGAGCTGTTTTTT.

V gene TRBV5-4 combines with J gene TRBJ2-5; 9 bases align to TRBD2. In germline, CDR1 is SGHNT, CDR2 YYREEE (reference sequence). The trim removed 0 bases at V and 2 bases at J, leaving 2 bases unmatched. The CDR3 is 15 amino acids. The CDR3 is CASSLGLAGQETQYF. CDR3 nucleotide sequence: TGTGCCAGCAGCTTGGGTCTAGCGGGACAAGAGACCCAGTACTTC.